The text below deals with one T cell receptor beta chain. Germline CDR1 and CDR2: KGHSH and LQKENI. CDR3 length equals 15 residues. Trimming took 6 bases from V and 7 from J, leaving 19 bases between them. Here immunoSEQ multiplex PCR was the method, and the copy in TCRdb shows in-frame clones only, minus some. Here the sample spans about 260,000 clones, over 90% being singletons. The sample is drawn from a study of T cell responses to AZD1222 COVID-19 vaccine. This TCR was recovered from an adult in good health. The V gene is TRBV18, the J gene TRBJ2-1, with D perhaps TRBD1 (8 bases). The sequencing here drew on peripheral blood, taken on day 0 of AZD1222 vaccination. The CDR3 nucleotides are TGTGCCAGCTCGGTCGGACAGGGAGGGTGGAATGAGCAGTTCTTC. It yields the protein CASSVGQGGWNEQFF.